Described below is a single T cell receptor beta chain sequence and its context. Its antigen remains unidentified. This record comes from a study of T cell repertoires in cytomegalovirus infection. TCRdb reprocessed the reads with MiXCR, giving one entry per CDR3 protein. The sample has 700,000 to 900,000 distinct CDR3 sequences; under 35% are singletons. The sequence derives from a human donor in good health (CMV status not recorded). Some clones in this sample may be carry-over from other donors' samples. The sequences come from cultured CD8+ T cells from PBMCs, collected from culture after CMV antigen stimulation.

The CDR3 loop is CASSLGDRGFNQPQHF. The CDR3 nucleotides are TGTGCCAGTAGCCTCGGGGACAGGGGGTTCAATCAGCCCCAGCATTTT. The rearrangement joins TRBV19 to TRBJ1-5, with 11 bases fitting TRBD1. In germline, CDR1 is LNHDA, CDR2 SQIVND (reference sequence). The CDR3 sequence is 16 residues long. Germline trimming cut 6 bases from V and 3 bases from J; bases unmatched to any gene: 7.